Listed below are T cell receptor beta chains from one sample, sequenced in a study of CXCR3-negative and CXCR3-positive naive CD8 T cells. TCRdb reanalyzed the 5' RACE reads and collapses them to one entry per CDR3 protein, without DNA. This specimen shows 70,000 to 95,000 distinct CDR3 sequences; the ten leading clones hold 1.6%. The sample comprised naive CXCR3- CD8+ T cells from blood. The receptors were gathered from a human donor in good health. Some clones in this sample may be carry-over from other donors' samples. CDR3s include the opening cysteine and the closing phenylalanine or tryptophan. The order of the fields is V gene, clone size, J gene, CDR3 protein. Clone sizes are given selectively: once, few, many, or a class where the clone is expanded.

V gene: TRBV7-9
clone size: -
J gene: TRBJ1-1
CDR3 protein: CASSTRGSTEAFF

V gene: TRBV28
clone size: -
J gene: TRBJ2-2
CDR3 protein: CASKGLAGGPPGELFF

V gene: TRBV3-1
clone size: -
J gene: TRBJ2-7
CDR3 protein: CASSQGLSYEQYF

V gene: TRBV5-1
clone size: -
J gene: TRBJ1-2
CDR3 protein: CASSLAEDRFNYGYTF

V gene: TRBV7-9
clone size: -
J gene: TRBJ2-1
CDR3 protein: CASSFPYERETYNEQFF

V gene: TRBV12-3/TRBV12-4
clone size: -
J gene: TRBJ2-7
CDR3 protein: CASSAQGAPYEQYF

V gene: TRBV30
clone size: -
J gene: TRBJ1-1
CDR3 protein: CAWSAGDFWTEAFF

V gene: TRBV12-3/TRBV12-4
clone size: -
J gene: TRBJ1-6
CDR3 protein: CASSFESGGARNSPLHF

V gene: TRBV4-1
clone size: -
J gene: TRBJ2-6
CDR3 protein: CASSQAGSGANVLTF

V gene: TRBV21-1
clone size: -
J gene: TRBJ2-7
CDR3 protein: CASMVERGFYEQYF

V gene: TRBV10-3
clone size: -
J gene: TRBJ2-5
CDR3 protein: CAISGGQQETQYF

V gene: TRBV7-6
clone size: -
J gene: TRBJ1-1
CDR3 protein: CASSLGGVNTEAFF

V gene: TRBV30
clone size: -
J gene: TRBJ1-2
CDR3 protein: CAGVHRDLNYGYTF

V gene: TRBV19
clone size: -
J gene: TRBJ1-5
CDR3 protein: CASKIGVAQPQHF

V gene: TRBV7-8
clone size: -
J gene: TRBJ2-7
CDR3 protein: CASSIGSSYEQYF

V gene: TRBV3-1
clone size: -
J gene: TRBJ2-7
CDR3 protein: CASSPGPTGAPTRYFYEQYF

V gene: TRBV6-2/TRBV6-3
clone size: medium-sized
J gene: TRBJ2-7
CDR3 protein: CASSYEPSAYEQYF

V gene: TRBV28
clone size: -
J gene: TRBJ2-1
CDR3 protein: CASSLMASSMQFF

V gene: TRBV7-9
clone size: -
J gene: TRBJ2-7
CDR3 protein: CASSLNTGAYEQYF

V gene: TRBV7-9
clone size: -
J gene: TRBJ2-5
CDR3 protein: CASSVRDYETQYF

V gene: TRBV29-1
clone size: -
J gene: TRBJ2-1
CDR3 protein: CSVETAGSSYNEQFF

V gene: TRBV28
clone size: -
J gene: TRBJ1-5
CDR3 protein: CASSLKGMNQPQHF

V gene: TRBV28
clone size: -
J gene: TRBJ2-1
CDR3 protein: CASSLWGSNEQFF

V gene: TRBV21-1
clone size: -
J gene: TRBJ2-7
CDR3 protein: CASIPTRPYEQYF

V gene: TRBV7-2
clone size: -
J gene: TRBJ2-7
CDR3 protein: CASSLAFGYEQYF

V gene: TRBV29-1
clone size: -
J gene: TRBJ2-6
CDR3 protein: CSLTGFSGANVLTF

V gene: TRBV10-3
clone size: -
J gene: TRBJ2-3
CDR3 protein: CAISGMAGGPPDTQYF

V gene: TRBV24-1
clone size: -
J gene: TRBJ2-2
CDR3 protein: CATSGGAGALGELFF

V gene: TRBV10-3
clone size: -
J gene: TRBJ2-1
CDR3 protein: CAISEVLGALQFF

V gene: TRBV6-2/TRBV6-3
clone size: -
J gene: TRBJ1-2
CDR3 protein: CASTAAGEYGYTF

V gene: TRBV12-3/TRBV12-4
clone size: -
J gene: TRBJ2-7
CDR3 protein: CASSLATGVRGEQYF

V gene: TRBV20-1
clone size: -
J gene: TRBJ2-1
CDR3 protein: CSATLVGHLIYNEQFF

V gene: TRBV29-1
clone size: -
J gene: TRBJ1-1
CDR3 protein: CSVEEVRLPTKAFF

V gene: TRBV6-5
clone size: -
J gene: TRBJ2-3
CDR3 protein: CASSDTDTQYF

V gene: TRBV5-1
clone size: -
J gene: TRBJ1-1
CDR3 protein: CASSFLPNRRTQRDTEAFF

V gene: TRBV15
clone size: -
J gene: TRBJ1-5
CDR3 protein: CATSSSTGTAQPQHF

V gene: TRBV5-4
clone size: -
J gene: TRBJ2-1
CDR3 protein: CASSLLTSGYYNEQFF

V gene: TRBV19
clone size: -
J gene: TRBJ2-1
CDR3 protein: CASSIFGGSPYNEQFF

V gene: TRBV12-3/TRBV12-4
clone size: -
J gene: TRBJ2-7
CDR3 protein: CASSQTLDSYEQYF

V gene: TRBV5-1
clone size: -
J gene: TRBJ2-5
CDR3 protein: CASSSGTSGRALETQYF

V gene: TRBV7-2
clone size: -
J gene: TRBJ2-7
CDR3 protein: CASSLISQAFQDEQYF

V gene: TRBV5-1
clone size: -
J gene: TRBJ2-7
CDR3 protein: CASSPLDYNRGRADDSYEQYF

V gene: TRBV7-9
clone size: -
J gene: TRBJ1-2
CDR3 protein: CASSFFEGFNGYTF

V gene: TRBV7-2
clone size: -
J gene: TRBJ2-7
CDR3 protein: CASSPERGNSYEQYF